This T cell receptor beta chain was sequenced for a study of T cells in Graves' hyperthyroidism and ophthalmopathy. Study results and caveats: Among thyroid clonotypes expanded above 0.001, most also appeared in blood. Ophthalmopathy could be told apart from stable hyperthyroidism with a 13 V-J model.

Trimming cost V 2 bases and J 0 bases, with 8 bases left between them. Germline V gene data show CDR1 as SQVTM and CDR2 as ANQGSEA. The CDR3 runs 14 residues. This clonotype was detected only a few times. The target antigen is unknown. What was amplified from RNA transcripts were TCR beta CDR3 regions. A set of HTBI primers served as the primers for a first-round RT-PCR of the TCR CDR3. TCRdb re-called the multiplex PCR reads through MiXCR, storing one row per CDR3 protein. The sample has roughly 660,000 distinct CDR3 sequences; around 15% are singletons. Diagnosis rested on symptoms, serum thyroxine and TRAb, thyroid ultrasound, and orbital computed tomography.

The sample consisted of blood. The clonotype comes from a man in his forties or fifties with Graves' hyperthyroidism. The chain links TRBV29-1 to TRBJ2-1, with D maybe TRBD2 (6 bases). The CDR3 loop reads CSVEIADSYNEQFF. The CDR3 DNA reads TGCAGCGTTGAAATAGCGGACTCCTACAATGAGCAGTTCTTC.